One T cell receptor (beta chain) is described in this entry. The antigen is undetermined. This sample was taken from a study of cytomegalovirus exposure and HLA in healthy donors. Vbeta (60) and Jbeta (13) primers were used in the PCR. Measured with immunoSEQ multiplex PCR; TCRdb has only the in-frame clones, and not every one. The table shows 150,000 or so clones, with approximately 83% occurring only once. Whole-study findings and limits: Analysis performed later showed TCR beta chains linked to HLA being more clonally expanded than equally common others. The availability of immune exposure information extended only to CMV serostatus. Based on reports, TCR beta sequences accurately predicted HLA-A and HLA-B alleles for most subjects.

Germline loops: CDR1 SGHTA, CDR2 FQGNSA. V dropped 8 bases and J dropped 4 bases, with 17 bases sitting between them. CDR3 length: 15 amino acids. This sequence was found in a male donor in good health and CMV-seronegative. The rearrangement joins TRBV7-2 to TRBJ2-2; possible D gene TRBD2, 6 bases. The sequencing sample was made of PBMCs. The CDR3 coding sequence is TGTGCCAGCGGAAGGAGGGGCTTACGCACCGGGGAGCTGTTTTTT. Protein product: CASGRRGLRTGELFF. The full variable domain, its missing parts supplied by reference TRBV7-2 and TRBJ2-2, is GAGVSQSPSNKVTEKGKDVELRCDPISGHTALYWYRQSLGQGLEFLIYFQGNSAPDKSGLPSDRFSAERTGGSVSTLTIQRTQQEDSAVYLCASGRRGLRTGELFFGEGSRLTVL.